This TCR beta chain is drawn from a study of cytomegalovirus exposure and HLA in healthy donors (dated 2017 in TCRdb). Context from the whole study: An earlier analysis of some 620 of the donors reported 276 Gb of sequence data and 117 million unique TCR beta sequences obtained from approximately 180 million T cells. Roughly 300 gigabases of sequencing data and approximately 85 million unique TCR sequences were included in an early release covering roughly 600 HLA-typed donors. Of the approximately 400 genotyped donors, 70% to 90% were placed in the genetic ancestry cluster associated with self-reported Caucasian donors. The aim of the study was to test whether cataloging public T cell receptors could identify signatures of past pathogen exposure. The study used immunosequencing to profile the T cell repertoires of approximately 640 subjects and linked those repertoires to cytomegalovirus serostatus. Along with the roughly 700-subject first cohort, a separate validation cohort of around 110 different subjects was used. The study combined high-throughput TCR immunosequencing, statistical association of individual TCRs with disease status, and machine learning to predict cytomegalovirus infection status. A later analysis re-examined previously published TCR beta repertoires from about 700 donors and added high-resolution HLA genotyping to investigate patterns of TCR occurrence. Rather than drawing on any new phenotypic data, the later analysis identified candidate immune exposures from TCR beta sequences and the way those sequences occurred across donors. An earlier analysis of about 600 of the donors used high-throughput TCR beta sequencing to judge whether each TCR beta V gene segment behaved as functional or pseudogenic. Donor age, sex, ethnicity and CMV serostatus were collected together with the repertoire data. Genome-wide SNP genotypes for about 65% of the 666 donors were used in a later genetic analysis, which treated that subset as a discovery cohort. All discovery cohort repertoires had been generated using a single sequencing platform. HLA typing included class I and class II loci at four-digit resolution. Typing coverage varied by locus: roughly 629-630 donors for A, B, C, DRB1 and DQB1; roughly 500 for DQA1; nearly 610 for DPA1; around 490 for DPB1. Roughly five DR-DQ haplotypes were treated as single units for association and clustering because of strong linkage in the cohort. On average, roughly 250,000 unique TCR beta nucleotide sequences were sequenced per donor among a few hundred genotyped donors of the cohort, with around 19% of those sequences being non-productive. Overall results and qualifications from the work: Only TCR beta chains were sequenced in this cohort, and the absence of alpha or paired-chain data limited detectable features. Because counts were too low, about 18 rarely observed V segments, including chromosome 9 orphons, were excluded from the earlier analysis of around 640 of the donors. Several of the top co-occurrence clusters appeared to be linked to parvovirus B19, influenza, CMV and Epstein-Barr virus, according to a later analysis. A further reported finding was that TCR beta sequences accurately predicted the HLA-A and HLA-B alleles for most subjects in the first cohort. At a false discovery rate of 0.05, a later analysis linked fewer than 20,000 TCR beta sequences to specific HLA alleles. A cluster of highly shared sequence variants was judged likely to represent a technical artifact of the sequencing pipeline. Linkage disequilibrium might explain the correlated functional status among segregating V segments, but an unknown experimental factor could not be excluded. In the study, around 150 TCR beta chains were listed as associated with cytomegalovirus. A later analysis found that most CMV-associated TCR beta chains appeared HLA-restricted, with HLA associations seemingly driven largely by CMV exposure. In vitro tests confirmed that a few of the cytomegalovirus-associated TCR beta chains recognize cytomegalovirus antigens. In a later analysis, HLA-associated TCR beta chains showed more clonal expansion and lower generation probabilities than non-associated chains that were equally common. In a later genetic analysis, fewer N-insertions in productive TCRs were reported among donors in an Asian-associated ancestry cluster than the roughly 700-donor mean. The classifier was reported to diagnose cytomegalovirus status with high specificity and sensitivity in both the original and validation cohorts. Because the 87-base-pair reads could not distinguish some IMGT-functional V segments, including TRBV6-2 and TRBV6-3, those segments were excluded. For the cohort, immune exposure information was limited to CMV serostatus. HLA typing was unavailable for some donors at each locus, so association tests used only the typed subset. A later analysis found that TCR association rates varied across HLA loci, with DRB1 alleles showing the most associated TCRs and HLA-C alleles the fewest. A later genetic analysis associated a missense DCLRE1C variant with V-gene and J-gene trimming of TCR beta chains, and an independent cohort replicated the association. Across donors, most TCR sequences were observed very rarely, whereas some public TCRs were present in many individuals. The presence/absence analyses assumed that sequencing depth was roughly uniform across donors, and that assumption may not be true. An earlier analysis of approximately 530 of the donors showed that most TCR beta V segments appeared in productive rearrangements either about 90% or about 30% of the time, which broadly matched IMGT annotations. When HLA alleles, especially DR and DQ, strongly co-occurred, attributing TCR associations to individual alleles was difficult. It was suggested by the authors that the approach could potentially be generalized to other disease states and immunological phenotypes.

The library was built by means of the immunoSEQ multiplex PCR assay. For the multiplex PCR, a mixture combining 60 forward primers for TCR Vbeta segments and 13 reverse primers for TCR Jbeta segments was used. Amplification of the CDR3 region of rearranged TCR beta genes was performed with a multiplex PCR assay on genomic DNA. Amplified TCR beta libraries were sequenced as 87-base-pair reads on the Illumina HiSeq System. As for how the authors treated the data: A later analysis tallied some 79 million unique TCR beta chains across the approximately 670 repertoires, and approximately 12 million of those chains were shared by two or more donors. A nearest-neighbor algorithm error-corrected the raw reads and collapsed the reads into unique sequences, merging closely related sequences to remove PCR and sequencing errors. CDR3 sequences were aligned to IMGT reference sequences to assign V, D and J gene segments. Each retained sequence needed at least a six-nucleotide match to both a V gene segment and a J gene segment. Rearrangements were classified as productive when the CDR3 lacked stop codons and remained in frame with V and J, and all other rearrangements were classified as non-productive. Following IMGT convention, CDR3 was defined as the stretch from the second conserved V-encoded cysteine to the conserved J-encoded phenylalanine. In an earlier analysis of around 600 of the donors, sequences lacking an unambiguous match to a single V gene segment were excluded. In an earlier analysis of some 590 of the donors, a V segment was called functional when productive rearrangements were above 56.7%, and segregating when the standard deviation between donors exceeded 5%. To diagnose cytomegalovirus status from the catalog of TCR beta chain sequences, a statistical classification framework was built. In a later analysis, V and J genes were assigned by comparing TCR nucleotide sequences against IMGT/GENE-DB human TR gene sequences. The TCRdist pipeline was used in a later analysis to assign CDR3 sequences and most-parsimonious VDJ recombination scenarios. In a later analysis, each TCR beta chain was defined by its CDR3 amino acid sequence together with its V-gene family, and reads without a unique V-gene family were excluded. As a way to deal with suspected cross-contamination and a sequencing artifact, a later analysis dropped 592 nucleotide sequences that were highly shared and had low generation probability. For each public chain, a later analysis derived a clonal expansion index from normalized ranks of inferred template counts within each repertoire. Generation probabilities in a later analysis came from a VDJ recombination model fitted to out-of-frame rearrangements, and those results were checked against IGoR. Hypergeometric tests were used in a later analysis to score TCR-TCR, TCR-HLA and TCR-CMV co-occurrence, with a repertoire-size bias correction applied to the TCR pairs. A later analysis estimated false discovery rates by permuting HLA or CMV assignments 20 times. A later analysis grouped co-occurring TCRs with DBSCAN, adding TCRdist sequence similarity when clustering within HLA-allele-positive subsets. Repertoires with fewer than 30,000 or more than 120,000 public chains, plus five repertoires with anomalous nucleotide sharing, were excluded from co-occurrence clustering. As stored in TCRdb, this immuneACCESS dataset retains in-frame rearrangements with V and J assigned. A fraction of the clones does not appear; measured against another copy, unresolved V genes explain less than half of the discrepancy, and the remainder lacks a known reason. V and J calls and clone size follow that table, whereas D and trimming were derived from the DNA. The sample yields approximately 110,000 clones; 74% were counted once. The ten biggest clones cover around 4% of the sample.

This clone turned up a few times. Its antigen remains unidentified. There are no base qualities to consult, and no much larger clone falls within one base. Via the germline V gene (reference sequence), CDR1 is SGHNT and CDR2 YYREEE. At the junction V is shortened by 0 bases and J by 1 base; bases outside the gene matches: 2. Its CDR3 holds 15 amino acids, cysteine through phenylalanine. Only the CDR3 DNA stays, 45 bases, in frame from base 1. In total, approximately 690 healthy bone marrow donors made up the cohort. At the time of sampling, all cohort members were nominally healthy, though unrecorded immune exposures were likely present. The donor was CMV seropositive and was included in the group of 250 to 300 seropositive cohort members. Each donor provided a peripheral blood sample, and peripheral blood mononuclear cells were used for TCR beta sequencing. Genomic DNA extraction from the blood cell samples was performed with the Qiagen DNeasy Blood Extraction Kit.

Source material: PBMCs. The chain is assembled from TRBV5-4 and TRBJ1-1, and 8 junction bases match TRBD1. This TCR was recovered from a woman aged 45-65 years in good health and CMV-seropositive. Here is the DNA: TGTGCCAGCAGCTTGGGGACAGGGAGGAACACTGAAGCTTTCTTT. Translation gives CASSLGTGRNTEAFF.